The 16 T cell receptor beta chains below were found in one sample sequenced in a study of T cells in women clearing cervical HPV infection. Sequencing used immunoSEQ multiplex PCR; TCRdb keeps in-frame clones, though not all of them. This repertoire includes roughly 18,000 clones. The material sequenced was blood buffy coat. These receptor sequences come from a woman between 18 and 75 years old with a cervical HPV16 infection that either progressed to CIN3+ or cleared (not recorded which).

On this clone: The read terminates 3 residues before the CDR3 end, so the remaining end is supplied by the germline J gene. The J gene is TRBJ2-5, the V gene TRBV24-1; possible D gene TRBD1, 6 bases. Germline CDR1 and CDR2: KGHDR and SFDVKD. V gave up 4 bases and J gave up 1 base, with 12 bases separating them. The CDR3 runs 15 residues. CDR3 sequence: CATSDYRTAQETQYF. Partial CDR3 DNA: TGTGCCACCAGTGACTATAGGACAGCCCAAGAGACC.

Remarks on this clone: Read sequence stops 3 residues before the CDR3 end, and the germline J gene provides the missing end. The chain has TRBV9 and TRBJ2-5; no clear D gene. The V end lost 1 base, the J end lost 2 bases, and 12 bases lay between the germline ends. The germline CDR1 and CDR2 sequences are SGDLS and YYNGEE. The CDR3 length is 15 residues. CDR3 DNA (partial): TGTGCCAGCAGCGTATCGGCTAGTGGGCAAGAGACC. Translated, it gives CASSVSASGQET. The whole CDR3 sequence is CASSVSASGQETQYF.

About this clone: At one end, the junction sequence differs from germline, possibly due to a read error. The CDR3 end is not reached by the read, which stops 3 residues before it; the germline J gene fills it in. The rearrangement joins TRBV4-2 to TRBJ2-2, with D unclear. The CDR3 sequence is 16 residues long. The germline CDR1 and CDR2 sequences are LGHNA and YNFKEQ. The CDR3 loop is CASSQAGLAPTGELFF. The DNA read from the CDR3 is TGCGCCAGCAGCCAAGCTGGATTAGCCCCCACCGGGGAG.

About this clone: The read ends 3 residues shy of where the CDR3 ends; the end is completed using the germline J gene. The rearrangement links TRBV7-3 to TRBJ1-6, with 9 nucleotides matching TRBD1. V lost 3 bases to trimming and J lost 6 bases; unmatched junction nucleotides: 3. The CDR3 sequence is 15 residues long. Per germline, CDR1 SGHTA and CDR2 FQGTGA. The covered CDR3 bases are TGTGCCAGCAGCTTGGGGACAGGGAGTAATTCACCC. Translation gives CASSLGTGSNSP. The CDR3 in full is CASSLGTGSNSPLHF. The full variable domain, its missing parts supplied by reference TRBV7-3 and TRBJ1-6, is GAGVSQTPSNKVTEKGKYVELRCDPISGHTALYWYRQSLGQGPEFLIYFQGTGAADDSGLPNDRFFAVRPEGSVSTLKIQRTERGDSAVYLCASSLGTGSNSPLHFGNGTRLTVT.

Note on this clone: The read comes to an end 3 residues before the CDR3 does, leaving the germline J gene to fill in the end. The V call is TRBV5-1, the J call TRBJ2-1; TRBD1 matches at 11 bases. The germline V gene has CDR1 SGHRS and CDR2 YFSETQ. The J segment lost 3 bases and the V segment lost 5 bases, leaving 7 bases of the junction unmatched. The CDR3 length is 16 residues. The CDR3 sequence is CASSPGQGAVYNEQFF. Incomplete CDR3 DNA: TGCGCCAGCAGTCCTGGACAGGGGGCGGTCTACAATGAG.

A remark on this clone: Read coverage stops 3 residues before the CDR3 terminus; the germline J gene supplies the remainder. V is TRBV4-1 and J is TRBJ2-3; TRBD2 aligns across 10 bases. The ends lost 1 base at V and 3 bases at J; junction bases unmatched: 4. This CDR3 spans 16 amino acids. Germline-derived CDR1 and CDR2 are MGHRA and YSYEKL. CDR3 protein: CASSQGVAGGTDTQYF. Partial CDR3 DNA: TGCGCCAGCAGCCAAGGGGTAGCGGGGGGAACAGATACG.

Turning to this clone: From the germline J gene comes the end of the CDR3, since the read stops 3 residues before it. The V call is TRBV5-1, the J call TRBJ1-3; the match to TRBD1 covers 10 bases. CDR1 and CDR2 from the germline V gene are SGHRS and YFSETQ. The CDR3 loop spans 17 amino acids. V lost 0 bases, J lost 7 bases, and 10 bases stayed unmatched. The covered CDR3 bases are TGCGCCAGCAGCTTGGATCGGGGACAGGGGAACGAGAACACC. Its translation: CASSLDRGQGNENT. The CDR3, in full, reads CASSLDRGQGNENTIYF.

CDR3 loop: CASSLDLVGNEQFF. CDR3 bases read: TGTGCCAGCAGCTTAGACTTGGTCGGGAATGAG. The chain recombines TRBV7-9 with TRBJ2-1; D gene uncertain. The read ends 3 residues shy of where the CDR3 ends; the end is completed using the germline J gene. The CDR3 has 14 residues. V lost 1 base, J lost 7 bases, and 11 bases lay in between. Germline values: CDR1 SEHNR, CDR2 FQNEAQ (reference sequence).

For this clone: The read terminates 3 residues ahead of where the CDR3 ends, so the germline J gene completes it. The genes are TRBV11-2 and TRBJ2-7, with 9 positions matching TRBD1. The CDR3 extends over 15 amino acids. Germline CDR1 is SGHAT and CDR2 is FQNNGV. V gave up 4 bases and J gave up 5 bases; unmatched junction bases: 9. CDR3 sequence reads: CASSSSGTGLHEQYF. The CDR3 DNA, read in part, is TGTGCCAGCAGCTCCTCCGGGACAGGGCTCCACGAG.

For this clone: The read halts 3 residues ahead of the CDR3 end, with the missing end drawn from the germline J gene. The V call is TRBV5-1, the J call TRBJ2-2; 7 bases agree with TRBD2. The CDR3 runs to 17 residues. Germline V gene data show CDR1 as SGHRS and CDR2 as YFSETQ. V was clipped by 2 bases and J by 5 bases; unmatched bases: 12. The CDR3 bases that were read are TGCGCCAGCAGCTTTGAGACTCCGGGACTACCGACCGGGGAG. This gives the protein CASSFETPGLPTGE. The whole CDR3 is CASSFETPGLPTGELFF. Drawing the rest from reference TRBV5-1 and TRBJ2-2, the complete variable domain is KAGVTQTPRYLIKTRGQQVTLSCSPISGHRSVSWYQQTPGQGLQFLFEYFSETQRNKGNFPGRFSGRQFSNSRSEMNVSTLELGDSALYLCASSFETPGLPTGELFFGEGSRLTVL.

With respect to this clone: Read sequence stops 3 residues before the CDR3 end, and the germline J gene provides the missing end. The chain employs TRBV9 and TRBJ2-3; D is unresolved. V lost 0 bases and J 6 bases, leaving 11 bases between the germline ends. This CDR3 spans 14 amino acids. Germline V CDR1 and CDR2: SGDLS, YYNGEE. The CDR3 reads CASSVVPKADTQYF. The CDR3 DNA, read in part, is TGTGCCAGCAGCGTAGTTCCCAAAGCGGATACG.

With respect to this clone: The read terminates 3 residues ahead of where the CDR3 ends, so the germline J gene completes it. The chain combines TRBV19 with TRBJ1-5; 9 bases map to TRBD1. V was clipped by 0 bases and J by 6 bases; unmatched bases: 6. The CDR3 is 16 residues long. Per the germline V gene, CDR1 is LNHDA and CDR2 is SQIVND (reference sequence). The DNA read from the CDR3 is TGTGCCAGTAGTATAGATCGGGGACAGGGCGCTCAGCCC. Translating gives CASSIDRGQGAQP. In full, the CDR3 is CASSIDRGQGAQPQHF.

As concerns this clone: The sequence runs out 3 residues before the end of the CDR3; the remainder is reconstructed from the germline J gene. The rearrangement uses TRBV20-1 and TRBJ2-1, with a weak D call TRBD1 (6 bases). The CDR3 is made up of 12 amino acids. The V and J ends lost 4 bases and 5 bases respectively, with 9 bases between them. The germline gives CDR1 DFQATT, CDR2 SNEGSKA (reference sequence). CDR3 protein: CSATPGDNEQFF. CDR3 bases read: TGCAGTGCTACCCCAGGGGACAATGAG.

Remarks on this clone: The read stops 3 residues short of the end of the CDR3; the missing end is completed from the germline J gene. The chain combines TRBV18 with TRBJ2-7; weak D call: TRBD1 (5 bases). Per germline, CDR1 KGHSH and CDR2 LQKENI. The CDR3 is made up of 13 amino acids. V lost 4 bases to trimming and J lost 0 bases, with 7 bases between them. The CDR3 DNA, read in part, is TGTGCCAGCTCACTCAGGGACTCCTACGAG. Its protein is CASSLRDSYE. The entire CDR3 sequence reads CASSLRDSYEQYF.

This chain's CDR3 is CASSSRGTGSYEQYF. CDR3 DNA (partial): TGTGCCAGCAGCTCCCGTGGGACAGGATCCTACGAG. The rearrangement uses TRBV13 and TRBJ2-7; 8 nucleotides agree with TRBD1. The read is 3 residues too short to cover the CDR3 end, so that end is filled in from the germline J gene. Germline V gene sequence: CDR1 PRHDT, CDR2 FYEKMQ (reference sequence). V lost 4 bases, J lost 1 base, and 6 bases stayed unmatched. The CDR3 totals 15 residues.

To note about this clone: Coverage ceases 3 residues before the CDR3 finishes, and the germline J gene fills in the end. The rearrangement uses TRBV10-3 and TRBJ1-1, with D maybe TRBD1 (6 bases). CDR1 ENHRY and CDR2 SYGVKD come from the germline V gene. V was trimmed by 7 bases and J by 1 base, leaving 16 bases between them. The CDR3 has 15 residues. Partial CDR3 DNA: TGTGCCATCAATGGGGGCCTAGGGGCGAACACTGAA. This translates into CAINGGLGANTE. The full CDR3 is CAINGGLGANTEAFF.